The present T cell receptor beta chain was sequenced within a study of tumor-infiltrating lymphocytes in primary liver carcinoma (dated by TCRdb to the late 2010s). At the level of the whole study: Hepatocellular carcinoma (four) or combined HCC and intrahepatic cholangiocarcinoma (one) was present in the five patients, who were three men and two women aged 30 to 69 years. Tumors of the five patients were stage T1-T3 N0M0 with maximum diameters of roughly 4.2 to 11 cm. Each sample produced roughly 3.65 to 8 million productive TCRbeta reads, and read depth showed no significant difference between tissue types. For each liver tumor, the study sampled five regions along with adjacent normal tissue and blood, and applied TCRbeta repertoire sequencing, expression microarrays and whole-exome sequencing. A total of 35 or so specimens from 5 patients went through TCRbeta repertoire sequencing, namely 25 tumor regions, 5 adjacent noncancerous liver tissues and 5 peripheral blood samples. The 20 to 30 tumor region samples were profiled with Agilent mRNA microarrays so that TCRbeta repertoire diversity could be related to the local molecular phenotype. Repertoires from technical replicates were highly reproducible, with mean shared-clone rates about 0.91 and correlation coefficients above 0.98.

Results the study describes overall, beyond this receptor: The top 250 clones made up a significantly larger repertoire fraction in tumors than in blood (p = 0.039). Only about 8-25% of top clones were present in all five regions of a tumor, suggesting spatial heterogeneity of tumor-infiltrating T cells. Bulk unsorted samples precluded comparing CD4+ and CD8+ T cell repertoires. Repertoire overlap was found to be higher between tumor regions (mean approximately 35%) than between tumor-adjacent (around 17%) or tumor-blood (about 15%) pairs, consistent with antigen-driven expansion. Because sequencing covered only the TCR beta chain and unpaired alpha chains were not captured, true repertoire diversity is likely underestimated. The study included only four or five patients, and the authors note findings should be validated in a larger study.

A note on this clonotype: Its cognate antigen has yet to be identified. A read error is possible here, since a much larger clone lies one base away.

A constant-region primer and ProtoScript II reverse transcriptase were used to reverse-transcribe TCRbeta-specific cDNA from about 500 ng total RNA. Three nested multiplex PCR rounds, following a slightly modified ARM-PCR procedure, were used to build the TCRbeta libraries. Each of the first two PCR rounds ran for around 10 cycles using multiplex TRBV1-TRBV30 forward primers together with a Cbeta reverse primer. A final 25-cycle PCR with Deep VentR polymerase added sample barcodes and Illumina adapters. Before sequencing, amplicons of 200-500 bp were gel-purified using a QIAquick gel extraction kit. An Illumina HiSeq 2500 was used to sequence the TCRbeta amplicons, generating 250-bp paired-end reads. The study's processing was this. Trimmomatic v0.33 was used to quality-trim the reads, and FLASH v1.2.11 was used to merge paired reads so that full CDR3 sequences could be recovered. MiGEC v1.2.1b assigned V, D and J germline segments to the rearranged TCRbeta sequences. Clonotype statistics and Shannon-Wiener diversity indices were computed with VDJtools v1.0.0. To cut down on sampling bias, every analysis after diversity analysis relied on just the 250 most abundant clonotypes from each sample. TCRdb reprocessed the public reads (quality trimming at Q25 with fastp, clone calling with MiXCR) and kept in-frame beta chains. Each CDR3 protein gets just one entry, which takes the most common genes and DNA from the rows behind it. TCRdb, not the authors, supplied the V and J calls. This sample comprises about 97,000 distinct CDR3 sequences, approximately 70% of them detected only once. 10% to 15% of the sample comes from the top ten.

CDR3 length: 13 amino acids, cysteine to phenylalanine. Only the CDR3 region is kept as DNA, spanning 39 bases read in frame from base 1. In the germline V gene (reference sequence), CDR1 corresponds to PRHDT and CDR2 to FYEKMQ. Total RNA and DNA were co-extracted without cell sorting from around 20-30 mg of bulk tissue using the AllPrep DNA/RNA mini kit. Surgical resection was performed in China between late 2015 and 2016 on roughly 5 patients with histopathologically diagnosed primary liver carcinoma. At the time of sampling, the patients had chronic HBV infection and had not received any treatment. Each tumor was sampled at five spatially separated regions: the tumor centre plus the superior, inferior, left-lateral and right-lateral poles. According to histology, viable tumor cells made up more than 75% of every tumor sample. Pieces of fresh tumor and adjacent tissue were cut in half, with one half kept in RNAlater at -80 degrees C and the other half sent for histology.

The sequence came from a woman aged 60-75 years with primary liver carcinoma and hepatitis B virus infection. Rearrangement joined TRBV13 to TRBJ1-2, with no D gene named confidently. The specimen sequenced was liver tumor tissue from sampling region 2. The cell subset or site label on this specimen signifies: tumor region T2, inferior pole. CDR3 sequence: CTSSFETNYGYTF. The nucleotide sequence reads TGTACCAGCAGCTTCGAAACTAACTATGGCTACACCTTC.